This TCR beta chain was obtained from a study of long-term antiretroviral therapy in people with HIV. This clone appeared a few times. The CDR3 has 15 amino acids. V was clipped by 1 base and J by 0 bases; unmatched bases: 0. The germline gives CDR1 LNHNV, CDR2 YYDKDF (reference sequence). It was version v3.0 of the immunoSEQ assay that was run at survey level. Sequenced by immunoSEQ multiplex PCR; TCRdb stores in-frame clones only, minus some. In the table there are roughly 16,000 clones, around 96% of which are singletons. This TCR was recovered from a man under 40 with HIV. This chain links TRBV15 with TRBJ2-7, with TRBD1 identical over 10 bases. The sequenced sample was unsorted PBMCs, obtained approximately 11 years after starting antiretroviral therapy. This CDR3 is CATSRGTGGSYEQYF. Written as DNA, the CDR3 is TGTGCCACCAGCAGAGGGACAGGGGGCTCCTACGAGCAGTACTTC.